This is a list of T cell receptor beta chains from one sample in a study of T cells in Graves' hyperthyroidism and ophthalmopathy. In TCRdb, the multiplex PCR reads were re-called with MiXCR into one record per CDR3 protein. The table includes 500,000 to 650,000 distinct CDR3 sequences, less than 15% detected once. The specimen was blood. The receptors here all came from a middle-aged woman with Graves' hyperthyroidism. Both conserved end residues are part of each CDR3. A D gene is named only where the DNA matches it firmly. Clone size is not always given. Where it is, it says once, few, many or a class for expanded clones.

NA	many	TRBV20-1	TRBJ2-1	CVADTERDNEQFF	TGCGTTGCCGACACTGAGAGAGACAATGAGCAGTTCTTC
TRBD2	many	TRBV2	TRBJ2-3	CASRREGADTQYF	TGTGCCAGCAGACGGGAGGGGGCAGATACGCAGTATTTT
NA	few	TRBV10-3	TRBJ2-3	CAISEARRSTDTQYF	TGTGCCATCAGTGAAGCGCGGCGGTCCACAGATACGCAGTATTTT
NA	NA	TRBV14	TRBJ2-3	CASSQDFREIPTDTQYF	TGTGCCAGCAGCCAAGATTTCCGGGAAATCCCCACTGATACGCAGTATTTT
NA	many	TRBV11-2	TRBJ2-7	CASSLEVVVYEQYF	TGTGCCAGCAGCTTAGAGGTTGTAGTCTACGAGCAGTACTTC
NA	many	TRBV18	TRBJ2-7	CASSPIQQGPTYEQYF	TGTGCCAGCTCACCGATTCAACAAGGCCCAACCTACGAGCAGTACTTC
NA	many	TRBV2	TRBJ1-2	CASIFRTVDGYTF	TGTGCCAGCATTTTCCGGACAGTAGACGGCTACACCTTC
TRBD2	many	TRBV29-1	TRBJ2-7	CSVGTSGDYEQYF	TGCAGCGTCGGGACTAGCGGGGACTACGAGCAGTACTTC
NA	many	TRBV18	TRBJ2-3	CASSRATDTQYF	TGTGCCAGCTCAAGGGCCACAGATACGCAGTATTTT
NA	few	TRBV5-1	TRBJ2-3	CASSQEIPDTQYF	TGCGCCAGCAGTCAGGAGATACCAGATACGCAGTATTTT
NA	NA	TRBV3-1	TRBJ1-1	CASSPGLRKNTEAFF	TGTGCCAGCAGCCCAGGACTAAGAAAGAACACTGAAGCTTTCTTT
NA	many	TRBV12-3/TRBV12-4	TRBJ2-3	CASSYQSTDTQYF	TGTGCCAGCAGTTACCAGAGCACAGATACGCAGTATTTT
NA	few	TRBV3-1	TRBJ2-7	CASSQEGTGVTGYEQYF	TGTGCCAGCAGCCAAGAGGGTACGGGAGTCACCGGGTACGAGCAGTACTTC